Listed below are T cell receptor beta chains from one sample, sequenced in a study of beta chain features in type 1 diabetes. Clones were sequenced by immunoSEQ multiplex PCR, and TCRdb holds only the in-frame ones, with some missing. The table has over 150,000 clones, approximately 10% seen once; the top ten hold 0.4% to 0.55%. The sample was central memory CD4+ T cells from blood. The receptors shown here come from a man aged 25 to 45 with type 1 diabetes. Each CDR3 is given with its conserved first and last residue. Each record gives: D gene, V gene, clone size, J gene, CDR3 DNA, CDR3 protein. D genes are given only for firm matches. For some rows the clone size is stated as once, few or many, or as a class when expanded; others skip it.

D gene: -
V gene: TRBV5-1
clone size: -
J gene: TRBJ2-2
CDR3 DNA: TGCGCCAGCAGCTTCGGACTGAACACCGGGGAGCTGTTTTTT
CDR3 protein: CASSFGLNTGELFF

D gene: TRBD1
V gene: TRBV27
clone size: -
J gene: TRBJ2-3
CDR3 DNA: TGTGCCAGCAGTCGGGACAGAGTCACAGATACGCAGTATTTT
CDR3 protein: CASSRDRVTDTQYF

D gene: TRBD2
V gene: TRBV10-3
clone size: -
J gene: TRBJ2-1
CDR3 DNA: TGTGCCATCAGGCGAACTAGCGGGAGGGACAATGAGCAGTTCTTC
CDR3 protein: CAIRRTSGRDNEQFF

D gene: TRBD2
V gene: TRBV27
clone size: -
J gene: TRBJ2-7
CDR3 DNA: TGTGCCAGCAGTTTTCGAGGGACTAACTACGAGCAGTACTTC
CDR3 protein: CASSFRGTNYEQYF

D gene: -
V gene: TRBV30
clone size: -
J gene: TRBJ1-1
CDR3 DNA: TGTGCCTGGAGCCCCCTTATGAACACTGAAGCTTTCTTT
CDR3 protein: CAWSPLMNTEAFF

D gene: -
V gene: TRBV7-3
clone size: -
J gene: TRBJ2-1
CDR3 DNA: TGTGCCAGCAGCTTAGAAGGTAGCGCGAACTACAATGAGCAGTTCTTC
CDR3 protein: CASSLEGSANYNEQFF

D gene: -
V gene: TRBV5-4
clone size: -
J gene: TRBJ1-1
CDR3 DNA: TGTGCCAGCAGCCTACAGGGTTTAACTGAAGCTTTCTTT
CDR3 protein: CASSLQGLTEAFF

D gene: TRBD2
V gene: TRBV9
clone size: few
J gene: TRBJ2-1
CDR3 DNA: TGTGCCAGCAGCGATCGCGTACTAGCGGGAGTAAATGAGCAGTTCTTC
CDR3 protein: CASSDRVLAGVNEQFF

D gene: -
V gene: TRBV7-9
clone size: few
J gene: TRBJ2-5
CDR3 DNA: TGTGCCAGCAGCTTAGTCAGGGATGAGGAGACCCAGTACTTC
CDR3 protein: CASSLVRDEETQYF

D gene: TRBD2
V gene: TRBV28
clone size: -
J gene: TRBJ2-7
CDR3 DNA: TGTGCCAGCGAGACTAGCGGGAGCTTTCGGTACTTC
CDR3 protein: CASETSGSFRYF

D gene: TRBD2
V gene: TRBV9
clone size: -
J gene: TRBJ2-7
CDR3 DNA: TGTGCCAGCAGCCCAGCGGGAGAGTACGAGCAGTACTTC
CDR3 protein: CASSPAGEYEQYF

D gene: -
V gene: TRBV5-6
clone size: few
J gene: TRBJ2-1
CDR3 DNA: TGTGCCAGCATGCGGGCGGGGACTTACTCCTACAATGAGCAGTTCTTC
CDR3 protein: CASMRAGTYSYNEQFF

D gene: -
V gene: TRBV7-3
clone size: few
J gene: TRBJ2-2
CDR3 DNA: TGTGCCAGCAGCTCCTCCGGACTCAGGGGCACCGGGGAGCTGTTTTTT
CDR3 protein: CASSSSGLRGTGELFF

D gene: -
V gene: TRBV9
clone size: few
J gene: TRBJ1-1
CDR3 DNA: TGTGCCAGCAGCGTGGACGGGGTGGGGGGGACTGAAGCTTTCTTT
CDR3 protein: CASSVDGVGGTEAFF

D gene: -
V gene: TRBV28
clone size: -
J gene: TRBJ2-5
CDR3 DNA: TGTGCCACCTGGGGGGTGGAGACCCAGTACTTC
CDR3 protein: CATWGVETQYF

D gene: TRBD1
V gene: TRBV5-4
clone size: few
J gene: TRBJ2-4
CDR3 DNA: TGTGCCAGCAGCTTGATGGGACAGGGAGAAACCAAAAACATTCAGTACTTC
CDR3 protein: CASSLMGQGETKNIQYF

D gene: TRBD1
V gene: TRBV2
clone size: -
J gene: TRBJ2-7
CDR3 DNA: TGTGCCAGCAGGGGTTCCCGACAGGGGTACGAGCAGTACTTC
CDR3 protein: CASRGSRQGYEQYF

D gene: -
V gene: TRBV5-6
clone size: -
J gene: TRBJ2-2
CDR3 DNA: TGTGCCAGCAGCTTGGAAGCCCCCGGGGAGCTGTTTTTT
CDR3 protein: CASSLEAPGELFF

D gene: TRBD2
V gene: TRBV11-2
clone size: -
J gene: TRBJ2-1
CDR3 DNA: TGTGCCAGCAGCTTAAAACTAGCGGGGGGGAATGAGCAGTTCTTC
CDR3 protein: CASSLKLAGGNEQFF

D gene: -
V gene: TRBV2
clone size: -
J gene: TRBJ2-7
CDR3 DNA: TGTGCCAGCAGCGAACGTGGAGTCTACGAGCAGTACTTC
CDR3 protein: CASSERGVYEQYF

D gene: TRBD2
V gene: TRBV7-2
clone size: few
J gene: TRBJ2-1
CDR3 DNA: TGTGCCAGCAGCTTAGCGGGGGGGGACGATGAGCAGTTCTTC
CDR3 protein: CASSLAGGDDEQFF

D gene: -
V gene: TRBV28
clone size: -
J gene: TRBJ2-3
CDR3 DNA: TGTGCAGTTCGACAGTACACAGATACGCAGTATTTT
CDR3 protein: CAVRQYTDTQYF

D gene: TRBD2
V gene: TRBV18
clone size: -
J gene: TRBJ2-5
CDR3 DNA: TGTGCCAGCTCACCGACTAGCGGGATGGGAGCGTCGATGGAAGAGACCCAGTACTTC
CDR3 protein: CASSPTSGMGASMEETQYF

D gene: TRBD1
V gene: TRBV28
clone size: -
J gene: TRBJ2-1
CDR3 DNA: TGTGCCAGTACAACCGTAGGACAGGGGTATAATGAGCAGTTCTTC
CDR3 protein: CASTTVGQGYNEQFF

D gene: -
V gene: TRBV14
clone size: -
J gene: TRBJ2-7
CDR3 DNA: TGTGCCAGCAGCCAAGTCGCAGGGCACTCCTACGAGCAGTACTTC
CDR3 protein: CASSQVAGHSYEQYF

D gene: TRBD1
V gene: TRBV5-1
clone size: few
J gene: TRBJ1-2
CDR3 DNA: TGCGCCAGCAGCTTGACCGGGACAGGGGATGGCTACACCTTC
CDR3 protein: CASSLTGTGDGYTF

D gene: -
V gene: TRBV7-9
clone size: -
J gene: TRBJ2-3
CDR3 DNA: TGTGCCAGCAGCTCGGATGGGGCCACAGATACGCAGTATTTT
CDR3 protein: CASSSDGATDTQYF

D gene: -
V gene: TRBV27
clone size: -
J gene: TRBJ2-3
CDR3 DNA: TGTGCCAGCGGCCCTGGTTGGGATACGCAGTATTTT
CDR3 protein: CASGPGWDTQYF

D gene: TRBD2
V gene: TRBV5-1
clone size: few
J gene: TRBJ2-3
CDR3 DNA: TGCGCCAGCATTAGCGGGGGGACCACAGATACGCAGTATTTT
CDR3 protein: CASISGGTTDTQYF

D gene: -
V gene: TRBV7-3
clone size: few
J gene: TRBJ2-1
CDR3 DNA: TGTGCCAGCAGCTTAAACCAGCGCGATGAGCAGTTCTTC
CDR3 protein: CASSLNQRDEQFF

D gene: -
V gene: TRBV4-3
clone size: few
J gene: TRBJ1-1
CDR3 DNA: TGCGCCAGCAGTAGAGCCGCGAGCACTGAAGCTTTCTTT
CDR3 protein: CASSRAASTEAFF

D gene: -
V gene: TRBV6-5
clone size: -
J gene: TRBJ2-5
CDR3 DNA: TGTGCCAGCAGGAGCCAATCATCGCAGTACTTC
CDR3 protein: CASRSQSSQYF

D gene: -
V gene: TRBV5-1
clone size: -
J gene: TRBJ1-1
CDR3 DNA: TGCGCCAGCACCCCGGGACAGAACACTGAAGCTTTCTTT
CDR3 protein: CASTPGQNTEAFF

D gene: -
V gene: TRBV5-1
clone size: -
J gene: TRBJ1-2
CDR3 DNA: TGCGCCAGCAGCTTGGGGCCCACAGGGAATGGCTACACCTTC
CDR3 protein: CASSLGPTGNGYTF

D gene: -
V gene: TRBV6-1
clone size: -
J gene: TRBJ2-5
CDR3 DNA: TGTGCCAGCAGCGGATTAGGGGGAGAGACCCAGTACTTC
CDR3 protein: CASSGLGGETQYF

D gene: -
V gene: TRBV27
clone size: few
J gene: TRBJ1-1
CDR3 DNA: TGTGCCAGCAGTTTACTGGGGGGGTCGACTGAAGCTTTCTTT
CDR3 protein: CASSLLGGSTEAFF

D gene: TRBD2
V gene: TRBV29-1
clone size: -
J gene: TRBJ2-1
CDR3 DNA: TGCAGCTCCAATATGCGGGGGGGGGTCAATGAGCAGTTCTTC
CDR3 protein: CSSNMRGGVNEQFF

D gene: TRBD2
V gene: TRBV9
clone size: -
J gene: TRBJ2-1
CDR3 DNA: TGTGCCAGCAGCGTAGGGTTTACTAGCGCCAATGAGCAGTTCTTC
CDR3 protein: CASSVGFTSANEQFF

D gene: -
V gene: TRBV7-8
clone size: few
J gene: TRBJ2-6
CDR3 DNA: TGTGCCAGCAGCTATTCAGGGGGGGCCAACGTCCTGACTTTC
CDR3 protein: CASSYSGGANVLTF

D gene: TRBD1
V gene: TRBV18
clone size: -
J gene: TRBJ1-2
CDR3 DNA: TGTGCCAGCTCACCATCTCCGGACAGGGCCGTATATGGCTACACCTTC
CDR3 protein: CASSPSPDRAVYGYTF

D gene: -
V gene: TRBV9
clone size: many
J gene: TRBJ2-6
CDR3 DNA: TGTGCCAGCAGCGCCAACCTAGGGAGGGGGGCCAACGTCCTGACTTTC
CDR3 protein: CASSANLGRGANVLTF

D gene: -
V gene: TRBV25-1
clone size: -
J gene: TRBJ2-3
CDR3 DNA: TGTGCCAGCAGTGATTCCCGGGACATCGGTCTGTATTTT
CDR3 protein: CASSDSRDIGLYF

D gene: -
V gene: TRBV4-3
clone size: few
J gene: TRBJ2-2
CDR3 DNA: TGCGCCAGCAGCCAAGGACTAGTCCCCGGGGAGCTGTTTTTT
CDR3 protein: CASSQGLVPGELFF

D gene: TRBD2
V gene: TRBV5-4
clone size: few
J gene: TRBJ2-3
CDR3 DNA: TGCGCCAGCAGCCCCAGATACGGCGGGAGAGGCACAGATACGCAGTATTTT
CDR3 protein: CASSPRYGGRGTDTQYF

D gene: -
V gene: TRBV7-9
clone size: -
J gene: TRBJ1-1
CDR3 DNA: TGTGCCAGCAGCTTCCAGGGGAAAGCTTTCTTT
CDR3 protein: CASSFQGKAFF

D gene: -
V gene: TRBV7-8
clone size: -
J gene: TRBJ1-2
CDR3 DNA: TGTGCCAGCAGCTCGCCAGGAAATCGGAACTATGGCTACACCTTC
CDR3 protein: CASSSPGNRNYGYTF

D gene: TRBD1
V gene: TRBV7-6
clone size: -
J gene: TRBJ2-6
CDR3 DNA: TGTGCCAGCAGCTCGACAGGGGGTGGGTCTGGGGCCAACGTCCTGACTTTC
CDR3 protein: CASSSTGGGSGANVLTF

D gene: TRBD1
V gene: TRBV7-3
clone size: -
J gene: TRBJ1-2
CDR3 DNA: TGTGCCAGCAGCGCCCTCCGGGACAGCGTTTATGGCTACACCTTC
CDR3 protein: CASSALRDSVYGYTF

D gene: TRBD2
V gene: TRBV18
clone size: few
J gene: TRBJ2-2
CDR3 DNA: TGTGCCAGCTCATCGGGACTAGCGGGGTACACCGGGGAGCTGTTTTTT
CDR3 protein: CASSSGLAGYTGELFF

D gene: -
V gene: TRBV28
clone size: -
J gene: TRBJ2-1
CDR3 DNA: TGTGCCAGCAGTGAGACCTACAATGAGCAGTTCTTC
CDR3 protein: CASSETYNEQFF

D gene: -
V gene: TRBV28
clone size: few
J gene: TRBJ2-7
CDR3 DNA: TGTGCCAGTACAGGGACCTCCTACGAGCAGTACTTC
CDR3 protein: CASTGTSYEQYF

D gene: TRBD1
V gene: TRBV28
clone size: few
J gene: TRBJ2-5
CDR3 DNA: TGTGCCAGCCTTTCGGGACAGGGTGGGACCCAGTACTTC
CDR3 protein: CASLSGQGGTQYF

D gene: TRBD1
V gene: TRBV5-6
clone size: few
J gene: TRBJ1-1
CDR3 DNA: TGTGCCAGCAGCCGTTGGATAGGACAGGGGAACACTGAAGCTTTCTTT
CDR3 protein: CASSRWIGQGNTEAFF

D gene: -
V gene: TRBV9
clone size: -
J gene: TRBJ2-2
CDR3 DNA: TGTGCCAGCAGCGTGCTGCTAGCCGGGGAGCTGTTTTTT
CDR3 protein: CASSVLLAGELFF

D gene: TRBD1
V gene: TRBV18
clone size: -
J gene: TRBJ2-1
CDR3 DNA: TGTGCCAGCTCCCCGACAGGGGTTGAGCAGTTCTTC
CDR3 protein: CASSPTGVEQFF

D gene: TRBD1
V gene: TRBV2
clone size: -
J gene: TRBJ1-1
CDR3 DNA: TGTGCCAGCATCAAACAGGGGGCCGGTACTGAAGCTTTCTTT
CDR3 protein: CASIKQGAGTEAFF

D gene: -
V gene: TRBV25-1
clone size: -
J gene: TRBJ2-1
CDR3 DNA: TGTGCCAGCACCGAACGGGTTGGGGGCAACAATGAGCAGTTCTTC
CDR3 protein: CASTERVGGNNEQFF

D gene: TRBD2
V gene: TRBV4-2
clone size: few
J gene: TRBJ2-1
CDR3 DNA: TGTGCCAGCAGCCAACCCGCGGGACTAGCGGGAGAAACGGAGCAGTTCTTC
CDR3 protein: CASSQPAGLAGETEQFF

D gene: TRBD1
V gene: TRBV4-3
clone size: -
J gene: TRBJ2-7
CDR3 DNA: TGCGCCAGCAGCCAGGACAGGAAACCCTCCGGGACCTGGACCTACGAGCAGTACTTC
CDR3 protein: CASSQDRKPSGTWTYEQYF